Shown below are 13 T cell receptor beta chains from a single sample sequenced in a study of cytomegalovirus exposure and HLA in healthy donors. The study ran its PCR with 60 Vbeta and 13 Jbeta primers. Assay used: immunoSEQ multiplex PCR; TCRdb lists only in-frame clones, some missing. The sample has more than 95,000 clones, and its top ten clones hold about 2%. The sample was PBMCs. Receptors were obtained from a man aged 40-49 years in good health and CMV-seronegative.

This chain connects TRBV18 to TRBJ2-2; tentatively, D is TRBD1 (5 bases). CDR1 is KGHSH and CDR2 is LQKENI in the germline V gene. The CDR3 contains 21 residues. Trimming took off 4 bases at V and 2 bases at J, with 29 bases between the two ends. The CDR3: CASSRNEAQTRSGRNTGELFF. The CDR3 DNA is TGTGCCAGCTCACGAAACGAAGCTCAGACCCGATCAGGGCGAAACACCGGGGAGCTGTTTTTT.

The CDR3 sequence: CASSPGGTSGYEQYF. The DNA for the CDR3 is TGTGCCAGCAGTCCCGGCGGGACTAGCGGCTACGAGCAGTACTTC. The rearrangement joins TRBV28 to TRBJ2-7, with 11 nucleotides matching TRBD2. The CDR3 totals 15 residues. After removal of 5 bases from V and 3 bases from J, the junction contained 6 bases not matched to a gene. CDR1 is MDHEN, CDR2 SYDVKM, per germline.

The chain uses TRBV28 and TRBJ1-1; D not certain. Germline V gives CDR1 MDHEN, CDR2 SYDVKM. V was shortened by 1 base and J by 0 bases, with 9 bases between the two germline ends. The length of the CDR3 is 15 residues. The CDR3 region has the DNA TGTGCCAGCAGTTTATTGGGAGGTATGAACACTGAAGCTTTCTTT. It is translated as CASSLLGGMNTEAFF.

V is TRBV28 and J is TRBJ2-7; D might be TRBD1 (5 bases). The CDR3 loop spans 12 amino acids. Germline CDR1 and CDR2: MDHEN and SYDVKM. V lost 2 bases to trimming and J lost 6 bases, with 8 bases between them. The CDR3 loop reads CASSLLRAEQYF. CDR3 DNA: TGTGCCAGCAGTTTACTCAGGGCCGAGCAGTACTTC.

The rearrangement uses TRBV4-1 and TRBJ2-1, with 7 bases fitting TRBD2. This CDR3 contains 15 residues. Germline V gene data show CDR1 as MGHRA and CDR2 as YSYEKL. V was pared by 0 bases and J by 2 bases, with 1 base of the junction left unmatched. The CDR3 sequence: CASSQELATYNEQFF. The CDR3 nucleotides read TGCGCCAGCAGCCAAGAACTAGCGACCTACAATGAGCAGTTCTTC.

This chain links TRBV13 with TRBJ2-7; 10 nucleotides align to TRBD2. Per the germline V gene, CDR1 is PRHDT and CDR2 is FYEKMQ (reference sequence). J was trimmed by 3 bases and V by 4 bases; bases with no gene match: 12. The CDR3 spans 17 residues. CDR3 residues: CASSSRAGGPSGYEQYF. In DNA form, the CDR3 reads TGTGCCAGCAGCTCCCGAGCGGGAGGGCCATCAGGCTACGAGCAGTACTTC.

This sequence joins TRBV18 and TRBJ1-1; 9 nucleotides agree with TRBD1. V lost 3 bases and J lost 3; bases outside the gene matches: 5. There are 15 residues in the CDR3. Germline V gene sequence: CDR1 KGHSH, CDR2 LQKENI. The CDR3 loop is CASSPNTGGDTEAFF. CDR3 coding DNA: TGTGCCAGCTCACCCAATACAGGGGGCGACACTGAAGCTTTCTTT.

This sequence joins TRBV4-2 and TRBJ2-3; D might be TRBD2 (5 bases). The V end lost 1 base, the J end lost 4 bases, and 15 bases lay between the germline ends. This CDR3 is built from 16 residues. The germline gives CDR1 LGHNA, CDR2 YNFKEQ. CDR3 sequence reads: CASSQVTGIESDTQYF. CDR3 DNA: TGTGCCAGCAGCCAAGTCACGGGAATCGAGTCAGATACGCAGTATTTT.

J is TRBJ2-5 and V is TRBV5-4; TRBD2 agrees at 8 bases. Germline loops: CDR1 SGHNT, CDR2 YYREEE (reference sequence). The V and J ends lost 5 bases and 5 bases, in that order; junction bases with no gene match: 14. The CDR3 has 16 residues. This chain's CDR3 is CASRNPEREPRETQYF. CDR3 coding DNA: TGTGCCAGCAGGAATCCCGAGCGGGAGCCAAGGGAGACCCAGTACTTC.

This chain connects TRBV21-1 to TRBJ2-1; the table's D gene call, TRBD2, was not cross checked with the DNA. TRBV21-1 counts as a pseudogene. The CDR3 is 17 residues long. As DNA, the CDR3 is TGTGCCAGCAGCAAGCCCCATCGGACTAGCGGGTACAATGAGCAGTTCTTC. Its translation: CASSKPHRTSGYNEQFF.

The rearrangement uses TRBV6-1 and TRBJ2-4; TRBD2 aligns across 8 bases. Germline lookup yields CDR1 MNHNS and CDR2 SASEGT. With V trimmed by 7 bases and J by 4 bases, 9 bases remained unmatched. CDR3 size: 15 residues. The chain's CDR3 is CASKEQRGGKNIQYF. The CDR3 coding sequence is TGTGCCAGCAAGGAACAACGCGGGGGGAAAAACATTCAGTACTTC.

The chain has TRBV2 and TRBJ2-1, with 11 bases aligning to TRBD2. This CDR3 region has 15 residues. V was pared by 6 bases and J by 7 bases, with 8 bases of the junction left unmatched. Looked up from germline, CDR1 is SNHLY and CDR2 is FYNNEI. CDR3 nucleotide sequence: TGTGCCAGCAGGACGACTAGCGGGAACTTGAATGAGCAGTTCTTC. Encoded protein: CASRTTSGNLNEQFF.

CDR3 sequence reads: CASSLDRGIGEQYF. CDR3 coding DNA: TGTGCCAGCAGCTTAGACAGGGGGATCGGCGAGCAGTACTTC. The chain joins TRBV7-9 to TRBJ2-7; 8 nucleotides align to TRBD1. The germline gives CDR1 SEHNR, CDR2 FQNEAQ (reference sequence). Trimming removed 1 base from V and 6 bases from J; junction bases left unmatched: 5. CDR3 length: 14 amino acids.